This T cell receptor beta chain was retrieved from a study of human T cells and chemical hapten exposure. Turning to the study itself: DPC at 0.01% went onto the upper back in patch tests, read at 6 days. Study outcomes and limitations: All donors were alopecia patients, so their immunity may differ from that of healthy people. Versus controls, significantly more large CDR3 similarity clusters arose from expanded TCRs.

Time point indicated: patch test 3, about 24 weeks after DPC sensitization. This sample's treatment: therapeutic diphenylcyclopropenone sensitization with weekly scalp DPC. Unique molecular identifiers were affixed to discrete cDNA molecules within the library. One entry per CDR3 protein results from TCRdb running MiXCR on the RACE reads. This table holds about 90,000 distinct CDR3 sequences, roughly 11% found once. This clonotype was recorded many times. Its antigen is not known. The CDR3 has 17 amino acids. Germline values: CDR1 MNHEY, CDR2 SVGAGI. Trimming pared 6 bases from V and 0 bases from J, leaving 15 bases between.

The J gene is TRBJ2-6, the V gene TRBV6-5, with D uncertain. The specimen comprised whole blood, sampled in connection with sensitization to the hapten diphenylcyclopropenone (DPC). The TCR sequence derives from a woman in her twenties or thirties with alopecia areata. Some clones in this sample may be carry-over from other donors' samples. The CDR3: CASSPLRLNSGANVLTF. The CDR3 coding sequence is TGTGCCAGCAGCCCCTTGAGGCTCAACTCTGGGGCCAACGTCCTGACTTTC.